The rows below give T cell receptor beta chains drawn from one sample of a study of T cells in localized non-small cell lung cancer. Only in-frame clones appear in the TCRdb table, and some are missing; sequencing was by immunoSEQ multiplex PCR. This sample has 1,500 to 2,000 clones, with around 40% found just once. Sequences were derived from lung tumor tissue, sampled before any cancer treatment. These receptors were obtained from a female donor over 55 with stage I lung adenocarcinoma. Both conserved end residues are part of each CDR3. A D gene is named only where the DNA matches it firmly. The listing skips clone size in some rows; elsewhere it reads once, few, many or a size class.

CDR3aa: CASSLLQGEGTEAFF
CDR3nt: TGTGCCAGCAGTTTATTACAGGGAGAGGGGACTGAAGCTTTCTTT
d_gene: NA
abundance: NA
j_gene: TRBJ1-1
v_gene: TRBV28

CDR3aa: CASSFAGTGDSPLHF
CDR3nt: TGTGCCAGCAGCTTTGCCGGGACAGGTGATTCACCCCTCCACTTT
d_gene: TRBD1
abundance: NA
j_gene: TRBJ1-6
v_gene: TRBV11-3

CDR3aa: CASSIGSGGTGELFF
CDR3nt: TGTGCCAGTAGTATAGGGTCAGGGGGCACCGGGGAGCTGTTTTTT
d_gene: TRBD1
abundance: NA
j_gene: TRBJ2-2
v_gene: TRBV19

CDR3aa: CASSPELAGDGEQFF
CDR3nt: TGTGCCAGCAGCCCGGAACTAGCGGGGGATGGAGAGCAGTTCTTC
d_gene: TRBD2
abundance: NA
j_gene: TRBJ2-1
v_gene: TRBV11-3

CDR3aa: CATQTGGTNYGYTF
CDR3nt: TGTGCCACCCAGACAGGAGGGACTAACTATGGCTACACCTTC
d_gene: NA
abundance: NA
j_gene: TRBJ1-2
v_gene: TRBV19

CDR3aa: CATSGSYGYTF
CDR3nt: TGTGCCACCTCTGGCAGCTATGGCTACACCTTC
d_gene: NA
abundance: medium-sized
j_gene: TRBJ1-2
v_gene: TRBV6-7

CDR3aa: CASSLKAGANTEAFF
CDR3nt: TGTGCCAGCAGCTTAAAAGCAGGGGCGAACACTGAAGCTTTCTTT
d_gene: NA
abundance: NA
j_gene: TRBJ1-1
v_gene: TRBV11-3

CDR3aa: CASSLEQGVNTGELFF
CDR3nt: TGTGCCAGCAGCTTAGAACAGGGGGTGAACACCGGGGAGCTGTTTTTT
d_gene: TRBD1
abundance: few
j_gene: TRBJ2-2
v_gene: TRBV9

CDR3aa: CASSHPSGQMNTEAFF
CDR3nt: TGTGCCAGCAGCCACCCTAGCGGACAGATGAACACTGAAGCTTTCTTT
d_gene: NA
abundance: NA
j_gene: TRBJ1-1
v_gene: TRBV11-3

CDR3aa: CASTGRAEAFF
CDR3nt: TGTGCCAGCACAGGGCGCGCTGAAGCTTTCTTT
d_gene: NA
abundance: NA
j_gene: TRBJ1-1
v_gene: TRBV6-7

CDR3aa: CASSRTDRVDEKLFF
CDR3nt: TGTGCCAGTAGCCGAACGGACAGGGTAGATGAAAAACTGTTTTTT
d_gene: TRBD1
abundance: NA
j_gene: TRBJ1-4
v_gene: TRBV9

CDR3aa: CAIRERDREVSPLHF
CDR3nt: TGTGCCATCAGGGAGAGGGACAGGGAAGTTTCACCCCTCCACTTT
d_gene: TRBD1
abundance: few
j_gene: TRBJ1-6
v_gene: TRBV6-8

CDR3aa: CASSVEVSGGYTDTQYF
CDR3nt: TGTGCCAGCAGCGTAGAGGTTAGCGGGGGATACACAGATACGCAGTATTTT
d_gene: TRBD2
abundance: NA
j_gene: TRBJ2-3
v_gene: TRBV9

CDR3aa: CASSETYNSPLHF
CDR3nt: TGTGCCAGCAGTGAGACATATAATTCACCCCTCCACTTT
d_gene: NA
abundance: medium-sized
j_gene: TRBJ1-6
v_gene: TRBV6-8